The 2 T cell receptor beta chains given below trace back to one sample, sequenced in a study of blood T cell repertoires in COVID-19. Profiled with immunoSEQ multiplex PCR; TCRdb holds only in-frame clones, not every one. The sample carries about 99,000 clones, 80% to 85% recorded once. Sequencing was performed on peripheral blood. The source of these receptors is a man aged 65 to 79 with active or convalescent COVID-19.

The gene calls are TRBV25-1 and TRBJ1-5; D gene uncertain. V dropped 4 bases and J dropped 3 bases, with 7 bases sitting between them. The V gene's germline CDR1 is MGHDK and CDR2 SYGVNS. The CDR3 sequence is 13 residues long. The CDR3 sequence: CASSVLINQPQHF. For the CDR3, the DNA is TGTGCCAGCAGTGTGTTAATCAATCAGCCCCAGCATTTT.

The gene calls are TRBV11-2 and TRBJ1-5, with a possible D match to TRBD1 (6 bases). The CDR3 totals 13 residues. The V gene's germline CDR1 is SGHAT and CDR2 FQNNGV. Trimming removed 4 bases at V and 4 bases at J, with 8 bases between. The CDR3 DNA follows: TGTGCCAGCAGCTCAGGGGAGAATCAGCCCCAGCATTTT. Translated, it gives CASSSGENQPQHF.